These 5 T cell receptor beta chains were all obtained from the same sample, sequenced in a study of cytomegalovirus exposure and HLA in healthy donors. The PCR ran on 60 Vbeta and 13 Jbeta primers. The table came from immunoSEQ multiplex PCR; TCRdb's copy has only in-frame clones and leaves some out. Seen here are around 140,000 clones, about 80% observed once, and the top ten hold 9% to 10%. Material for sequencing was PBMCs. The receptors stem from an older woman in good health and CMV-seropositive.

The CDR3 is CASSQEWFGGEQYF. The CDR3 DNA follows: TGCGCCAGCAGCCAAGAATGGTTCGGCGGCGAGCAGTACTTC. V gene TRBV4-1 combines with J gene TRBJ2-7; no definite D call. The CDR3 covers 14 residues. Germline values: CDR1 MGHRA, CDR2 YSYEKL. The ends were cut back, 0 bases at V and 6 bases at J, with 12 bases in the middle.

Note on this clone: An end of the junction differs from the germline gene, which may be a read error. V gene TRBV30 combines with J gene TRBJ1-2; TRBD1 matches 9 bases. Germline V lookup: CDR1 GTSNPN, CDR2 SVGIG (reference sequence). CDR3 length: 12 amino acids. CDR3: CAWVRDRARLAF. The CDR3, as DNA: TGTGCCTGGGTCCGGGACAGGGCCAGATTGGCCTTC.

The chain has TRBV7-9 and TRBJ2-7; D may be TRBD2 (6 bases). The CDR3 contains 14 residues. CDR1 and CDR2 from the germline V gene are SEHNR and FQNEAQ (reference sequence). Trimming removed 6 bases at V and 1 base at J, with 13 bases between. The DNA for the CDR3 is TGTGCCAGCAGGGACGGCGGAGGGTCCTACGAGCAGTACTTC. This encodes CASRDGGGSYEQYF.

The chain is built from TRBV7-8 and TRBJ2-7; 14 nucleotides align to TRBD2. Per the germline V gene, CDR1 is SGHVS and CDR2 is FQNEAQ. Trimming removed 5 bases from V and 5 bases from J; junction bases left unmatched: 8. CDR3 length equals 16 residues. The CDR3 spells CASSPGTSGGMNEQYF. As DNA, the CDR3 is TGTGCCAGCAGCCCCGGGACTAGCGGGGGAATGAACGAGCAGTACTTC.

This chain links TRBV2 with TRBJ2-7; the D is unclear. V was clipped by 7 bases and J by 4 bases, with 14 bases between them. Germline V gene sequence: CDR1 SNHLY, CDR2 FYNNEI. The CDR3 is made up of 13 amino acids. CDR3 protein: CASTQIAGYEQYF. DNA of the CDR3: TGTGCCAGCACCCAGATAGCCGGATACGAGCAGTACTTC.